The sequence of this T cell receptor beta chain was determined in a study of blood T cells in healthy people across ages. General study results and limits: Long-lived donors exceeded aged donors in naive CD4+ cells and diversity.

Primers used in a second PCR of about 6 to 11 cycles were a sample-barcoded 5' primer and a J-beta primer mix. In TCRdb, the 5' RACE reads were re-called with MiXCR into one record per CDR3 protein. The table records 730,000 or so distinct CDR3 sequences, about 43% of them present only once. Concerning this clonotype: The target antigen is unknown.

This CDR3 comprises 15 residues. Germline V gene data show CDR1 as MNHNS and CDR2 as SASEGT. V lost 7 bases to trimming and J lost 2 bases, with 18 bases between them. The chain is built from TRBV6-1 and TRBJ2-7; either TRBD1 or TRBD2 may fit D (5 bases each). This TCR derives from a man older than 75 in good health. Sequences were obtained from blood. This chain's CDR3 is CASTPRTRGTYEQYF. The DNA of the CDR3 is TGTGCCAGCACTCCCCGCACGAGGGGCACCTACGAGCAGTACTTC.